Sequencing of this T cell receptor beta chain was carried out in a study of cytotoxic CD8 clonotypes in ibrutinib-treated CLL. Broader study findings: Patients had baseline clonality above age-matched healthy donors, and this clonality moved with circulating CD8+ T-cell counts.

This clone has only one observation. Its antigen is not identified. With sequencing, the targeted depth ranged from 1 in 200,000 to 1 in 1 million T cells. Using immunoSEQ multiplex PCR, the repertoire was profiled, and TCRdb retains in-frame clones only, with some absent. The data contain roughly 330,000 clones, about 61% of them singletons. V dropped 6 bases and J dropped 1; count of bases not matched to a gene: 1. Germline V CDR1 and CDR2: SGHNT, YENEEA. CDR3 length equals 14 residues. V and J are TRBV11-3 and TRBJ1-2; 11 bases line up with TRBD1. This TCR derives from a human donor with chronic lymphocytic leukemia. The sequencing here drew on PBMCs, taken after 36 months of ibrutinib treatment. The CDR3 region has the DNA TGTGCCAGCAGGGGACAGGGGGTTAACTATGGCTACACCTTC. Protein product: CASRGQGVNYGYTF.